This passage covers 5 T cell receptor beta chains from one sample sequenced in a study of T cells expressing NK-cell markers. TCRdb re-called the 5' RACE reads and shows each CDR3 protein once, DNA omitted. The sample table sets out fewer than 400,000 distinct CDR3 sequences. Sequenced: blood T cells: a sorted CD56 or NKG2C T cell subset, CD4+ or CD8+ T cells, or bulk PBMC T cells (not recorded which). The source is a man aged 18 to 69 in good health.

V usage is TRBV7-6 and J usage is TRBJ2-7; TCRdb proposes TRBD2, but this gene call is untestable without DNA. CDR3 length: 15 residues. Germline CDR1 is SGHVS and CDR2 is FNYEAQ. The chain's CDR3 is CASSSIAGGPYEQYF.

The chain uses TRBV7-3 and TRBJ1-1. The CDR3 is 14 amino acids. Germline CDR1 is SGHTA and CDR2 is FQGTGA. The CDR3 reads CASSLRGEDTEAFF.

This chain joins TRBV5-1 and TRBJ1-4; TCRdb picks TRBD1, but there is no DNA to check that call. This CDR3 region has 14 residues. Germline assignment: CDR1 SGHRS and CDR2 YFSETQ. The CDR3 reads CASTRGQGDEKLFF.

The V and J genes are TRBV20-1 and TRBJ2-1; the TRBD1 assignment by TCRdb is unverifiable without DNA. From germline, CDR1 is DFQATT and CDR2 SNEGSKA (reference sequence). The CDR3 has 17 residues. The CDR3 reads CSARDRIGRALEYEQFF.

The chain employs TRBV5-1 and TRBJ2-7; as DNA is missing, the TRBD1 call by TCRdb cannot be tested. Germline V gene data show CDR1 as SGHRS and CDR2 as YFSETQ. The CDR3 covers 16 residues. The CDR3 protein is CASSPTSGTGTREQYF.